The clone carrying this TCR beta chain was picked up many times. The V end lost 4 bases, the J end lost 2 bases, and 13 bases lay between the germline ends. The CDR3 consists of 15 residues. CDR1 MDHEN and CDR2 SYDVKM come from the germline V gene. The CDR3 regions of TCR beta were amplified from RNA transcripts. RT-PCR in the first round (using the HTBI primer set) targeted the TCR CDR3. TCRdb ran MiXCR on the multiplex PCR reads and lists one entry per CDR3 protein. The sample has roughly 550,000 distinct CDR3 sequences, about 16% seen once; the top ten hold about 29%. This sample was included in a study of T cells in Graves' hyperthyroidism and ophthalmopathy.

The chain carries TRBV28 and TRBJ2-3; D gene ambiguous. The sample comprised blood. The TCR comes from a woman between 25 and 40 years old with Graves' ophthalmopathy. The CDR3 bases are TGTGCCAGCAGTTCCCCACCGGCCATCACAGATACGCAGTATTTT. Encoded protein: CASSSPPAITDTQYF.